Each of the 23 T cell receptor beta chains below was sequenced from the same sample in a study of shared clonotypes between healthy human individuals. Profiled with immunoSEQ multiplex PCR; TCRdb holds only in-frame clones, not every one. The data contain approximately 2,300,000 clones, around 90% of them seen just once; the ten biggest clones take up approximately 0.41%. Sequenced material: naive CD4+ T cells from PBMCs. Subset here: CD45RA+ positively selected. The receptors stem from a man between 18 and 35 years old in good health. Some clones in this sample may be carry-over from other donors' samples.

The chain couples TRBV4-3 to TRBJ1-1; no reliable D call. CDR1 and CDR2 (germline): LGHNA, YSLEER. V was shortened by 0 bases and J by 5 bases, with 7 bases between the two germline ends. CDR3 length: 13 amino acids. The chain's CDR3 is CASSQERQTEAFF. Written as DNA, the CDR3 is TGCGCCAGCAGCCAAGAACGCCAGACTGAAGCTTTCTTT.

This clone was observed once. V is TRBV18 and J is TRBJ2-1; TRBD2 matches at 10 bases. V trimming: 3 bases; J trimming: 8 bases; junction bases outside the gene matches: 4. The CDR3 is made up of 14 amino acids. The V gene's germline CDR1 is KGHSH and CDR2 LQKENI. DNA for the CDR3: TGTGCCAGCTCACCCTCTAGCGGGAGCGATGAGCAGTTCTTC. Protein sequence: CASSPSSGSDEQFF.

This chain uses TRBV2 with TRBJ2-7; tentative D call: TRBD2 (5 bases). Trimming stripped 3 bases from V and 9 bases from J, with 12 bases between. Germline V gene data show CDR1 as SNHLY and CDR2 as FYNNEI. The CDR3 is 12 residues long. The CDR3 coding sequence is TGTGCCAGCAGTGACCAGGAGGTCGGGCAGTACTTC. This codes for CASSDQEVGQYF.

The V call is TRBV18, the J call TRBJ2-7, with TRBD1 identical over 7 bases. J lost 6 bases, V lost 1 base, and 6 bases had no gene match. The germline CDR1 and CDR2 sequences are KGHSH and LQKENI. The CDR3 loop spans 14 amino acids. The CDR3 region has the DNA TGTGCCAGCTCACCACGGCAGGGGGTCACCGAGCAGTACTTC. Translated, it gives CASSPRQGVTEQYF.

The gene calls are TRBV19 and TRBJ1-1, with D perhaps matching TRBD1 (5 bases). This CDR3 region has 15 residues. With 3 bases removed from V and 5 bases from J, the gap between germline ends came to 16 bases. The germline V gene encodes CDR1 LNHDA and CDR2 SQIVND (reference sequence). CDR3 bases: TGTGCCAGTAGTATTGGGTGGGGGAGTTCTACTGAAGCTTTCTTT. This translates into CASSIGWGSSTEAFF.

The chain carries TRBV6-5 and TRBJ2-7, with D possibly being TRBD2 (5 bases). The CDR3 is 16 residues long. Trimming cost V 3 bases and J 0 bases, with 15 bases left between them. Germline V gene sequence: CDR1 MNHEY, CDR2 SVGAGI. The CDR3 region has the DNA TGTGCCAGCAGTTATAATCGGGGAACGAGCTCCTACGAGCAGTACTTC. Translation: CASSYNRGTSSYEQYF.

The genes are TRBV5-1 and TRBJ2-2; D remains unclear. This CDR3 spans 14 amino acids. V lost 6 bases and J lost 3, with 12 bases in between. CDR1 and CDR2 from the germline V gene are SGHRS and YFSETQ. CDR3 coding DNA: TGCGCCAGCACCGTGAGCCGCCACACCGGGGAGCTGTTTTTT. The encoded protein is CASTVSRHTGELFF.

The chain recombines TRBV28 with TRBJ1-2; D not certain. Germline CDR1 is MDHEN and CDR2 is SYDVKM. The CDR3 extends over 12 amino acids. Trimming removed 6 bases at V and 4 bases at J, with 9 bases between. The CDR3 coding sequence is TGTGCCAGCAGAACGGCACTCTATGGCTACACCTTC. Its translation: CASRTALYGYTF.

The chain joins TRBV28 to TRBJ1-4, with a possible D match to TRBD1 (6 bases). V was pared by 5 bases and J by 6 bases, with 16 bases between. The germline CDR1 and CDR2 sequences are MDHEN and SYDVKM. CDR3 length: 15 amino acids. CDR3 nucleotide sequence: TGTGCCAGCAGTGAAACAGGGCCTTTGGATGAAAAACTGTTTTTT. Protein sequence: CASSETGPLDEKLFF.

This clone was counted a few times. The rearrangement links TRBV7-7 to TRBJ1-1, with 7 bases that match TRBD1. The CDR3 has 15 residues. V gave up 5 bases and J gave up 6 bases; unmatched junction bases: 12. Germline CDR1 reads SSHAT; CDR2 reads FNYEAQ (reference sequence). The CDR3 nucleotides read TGTGCCAGCAGCCCTGCCCCTGACAGGGAGTCTGAAGCTTTCTTT. Protein sequence: CASSPAPDRESEAFF.

Comment on this clone: The junction departs from germline at one end; a sequencing error may be responsible. The chain is built from TRBV5-1 and TRBJ2-7, with a weak D call TRBD1 (6 bases). Germline CDR1 is SGHRS and CDR2 is YFSETQ. CDR3 length equals 13 residues. CDR3 sequence (DNA): TGCGCCAGCAGCTTGGGGCCCCTGGGACAAGCCTTCTTC. As protein: CASSLGPLGQAFF. The full variable domain, with the rest looked up from reference TRBV5-1 and TRBJ2-7, is KAGVTQTPRYLIKTRGQQVTLSCSPISGHRSVSWYQQTPGQGLQFLFEYFSETQRNKGNFPGRFSGRQFSNSRSEMNVSTLELGDSALYLCASSLGPLGQAFFGPGTRLTVT.

Notes on this clone: In the same sample, other DNA sequences code for this CDR3. The chain is built from TRBV4-1 and TRBJ2-1; D possibly corresponds to TRBD2 (6 bases). CDR3 size: 15 residues. V was cut by 1 base and J by 1 base, with 8 bases left in between. Germline V gene lookup returns CDR1 MGHRA and CDR2 YSYEKL. The DNA of the CDR3 is TGCGCCAGCAGCCAAGGGGGACTGTCCTACAATGAGCAGTTCTTC. This codes for CASSQGGLSYNEQFF.

The genes are TRBV7-3 and TRBJ2-1, with D tentatively TRBD2 (6 bases). Trimming took off 2 bases at V and 5 bases at J, with 13 bases between the two ends. Germline loops: CDR1 SGHTA, CDR2 FQGTGA. The CDR3 has 15 residues. CDR3 sequence (DNA): TGTGCCAGCAGCTTATTTGGGACTCTCGACAATGAGCAGTTCTTC. Encoded protein: CASSLFGTLDNEQFF.

The chain recombines TRBV4-2 with TRBJ1-1; D is unclear. CDR1 and CDR2 from the germline V gene are LGHNA and YNFKEQ. V was trimmed by 0 bases and J by 1 base, leaving 9 bases between them. The CDR3 loop spans 15 amino acids. In DNA form, the CDR3 reads TGTGCCAGCAGCCAAGACCATCTACAGAACACTGAAGCTTTCTTT. It translates to CASSQDHLQNTEAFF.

The CDR3 here is CASSLGLLNNEQFF. The CDR3 region has the DNA TGCGCCAGCAGCTTGGGCCTCCTCAACAATGAGCAGTTCTTC. The chain couples TRBV5-1 to TRBJ2-1, with D unresolved. The germline CDR1 and CDR2 sequences are SGHRS and YFSETQ. V was clipped by 0 bases and J by 5 bases, with 9 bases between them. This CDR3 contains 14 residues.

V usage is TRBV18 and J usage is TRBJ1-3; no firm D call. Looked up from germline, CDR1 is KGHSH and CDR2 is LQKENI. V was cut by 1 base and J by 1 base, with 5 bases left in between. The CDR3 has 14 amino acids. CDR3 sequence: CASSPQVSGNTIYF. CDR3 nucleotides: TGTGCCAGCTCACCACAGGTATCTGGAAACACCATATATTTT.

This sequence joins TRBV6-5 and TRBJ1-3, with 8 bases matching TRBD1. Germline V gives CDR1 MNHEY, CDR2 SVGAGI. The CDR3 is 13 amino acids. The trim removed 6 bases at V and 8 bases at J, leaving 6 bases unmatched. The CDR3: CASRRQGSDTIYF. The CDR3 DNA reads as TGTGCCAGCAGGCGACAGGGGAGTGACACCATATATTTT.

The chain joins TRBV9 to TRBJ1-3; no firm D call. The CDR3 totals 14 residues. Trimming left V 2 bases short and J 4 bases short, with 10 bases between. Germline V CDR1 and CDR2: SGDLS, YYNGEE. The CDR3 DNA reads as TGTGCCAGCAGCGTCGCCAGCCTAGGAAACACCATATATTTT. Encoded protein: CASSVASLGNTIYF.

This clone was observed a few times. The CDR3 spells CASSERGRSTEAFF. The CDR3 DNA is TGTGCCAGCAGTGAACGGGGGCGGAGCACTGAAGCTTTCTTT. The V gene is TRBV6-1, the J gene TRBJ1-1, with a tentative D call TRBD1 (6 bases). Germline V gives CDR1 MNHNS, CDR2 SASEGT. The CDR3 length is 14 residues. Trimming pared 2 bases from V and 4 bases from J, leaving 11 bases between.

This sequence joins TRBV28 and TRBJ1-5; D remains unclear. The CDR3 is made up of 14 amino acids. V lost 6 bases, J lost 4 bases, and 13 bases lay in between. The V gene's germline CDR1 is MDHEN and CDR2 SYDVKM. The CDR3 loop reads CASRKVLRNQPQHF. For the CDR3, the DNA is TGTGCCAGCAGAAAAGTCCTGAGAAATCAGCCCCAGCATTTT.

This sequence joins TRBV30 and TRBJ2-5, with D tentatively TRBD1 (6 bases). This CDR3 is 15 amino acids long. V was shortened by 0 bases and J by 5 bases, with 16 bases between the two germline ends. Germline CDR1 GTSNPN, CDR2 SVGIG (reference sequence). CDR3 DNA sequence: TGTGCCTGGAGTGTAGGGGGACCCCTGGGGGAGACCCAGTACTTC. It codes for CAWSVGGPLGETQYF. The whole variable domain, remainder taken from reference TRBV30 and TRBJ2-5, is SQTIHQWPATLVQPVGSPLSLECTVEGTSNPNLYWYRQAAGRGLQLLFYSVGIGQISSEVPQNLSASRPQDRQFILSSKKLLLSDSGFYLCAWSVGGPLGETQYFGPGTRLLVL.

Concerning this clone: Other DNA sequences from this sample encode an identical CDR3 as well. This chain uses TRBV9 with TRBJ1-3, with D perhaps matching TRBD1 (5 bases). The CDR3 extends over 14 amino acids. Germline assignment: CDR1 SGDLS and CDR2 YYNGEE. V lost 0 bases and J lost 4, with 8 bases in between. The CDR3 is CASSVEGAGNTIYF. The CDR3 region has the DNA TGTGCCAGCAGCGTAGAAGGGGCAGGAAACACCATATATTTT.

The chain is built from TRBV7-9 and TRBJ2-2, with TRBD1 as a possible D gene (5 bases). Deletions cut 2 bases from V and 1 base from J, with 11 bases between. Germline V CDR1 and CDR2: SEHNR, FQNEAQ (reference sequence). The CDR3 extends over 16 amino acids. In DNA, the CDR3 is TGTGCCAGCAGCTTACGACTGGGGCGGAACACCGGGGAGCTGTTTTTT. It is translated as CASSLRLGRNTGELFF.